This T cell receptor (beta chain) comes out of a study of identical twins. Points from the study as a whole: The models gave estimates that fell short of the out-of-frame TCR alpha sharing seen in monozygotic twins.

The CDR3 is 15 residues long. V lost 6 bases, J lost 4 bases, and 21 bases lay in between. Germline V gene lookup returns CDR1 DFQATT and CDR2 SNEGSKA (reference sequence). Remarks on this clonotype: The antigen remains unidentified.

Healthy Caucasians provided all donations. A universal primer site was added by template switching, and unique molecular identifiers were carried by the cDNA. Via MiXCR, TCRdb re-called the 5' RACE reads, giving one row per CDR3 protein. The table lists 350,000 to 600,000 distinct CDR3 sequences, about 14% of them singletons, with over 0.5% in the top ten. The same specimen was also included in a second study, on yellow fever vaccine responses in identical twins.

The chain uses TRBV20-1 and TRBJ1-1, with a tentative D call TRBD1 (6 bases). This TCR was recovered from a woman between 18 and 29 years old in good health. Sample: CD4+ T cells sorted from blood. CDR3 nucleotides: TGCAGTGCCCCCCGGCCAGGGGCTGGTGGCACTGAAGCTTTCTTT. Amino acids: CSAPRPGAGGTEAFF.